The clone carrying this TCR beta chain has ten or more counts. Its antigen remains unknown. The sample originates from a study of T cells in Graves' hyperthyroidism and ophthalmopathy. Study-wide results and limits: A 13 V-J signature model discriminated ophthalmopathy versus stable hyperthyroidism.

This CDR3 has 14 residues. The germline V gene has CDR1 DFQATT and CDR2 SNEGSKA (reference sequence). The V gene end was trimmed by 2 bases and the J gene end by 7 bases; junction bases not matched to a gene: 9. Stability of Graves' hyperthyroidism was defined as absent ophthalmopathy progression within 18 months. TCR beta CDR3 regions were amplified from RNA. The HTBI set primed first-round TCR CDR3 RT-PCR. TCRdb analysed the multiplex PCR reads with MiXCR anew, one entry per CDR3 protein. The data contain approximately 740,000 distinct CDR3 sequences, approximately 14% of them singletons. Sequencing was done on a sample of blood. The V and J genes are TRBV20-1 and TRBJ2-7; 9 bases are a match to TRBD1. The TCR was taken from a woman aged 18-29 years with Graves' hyperthyroidism. CDR3: CSARTGQGHLEQYF. In DNA, the CDR3 is TGCAGTGCTAGAACGGGACAGGGCCACCTGGAGCAGTACTTC.